This TCR beta chain was documented in a study of blood T cell repertoires in COVID-19. How the authors handled the data: Amplification with reference gene primers provided the estimates of nucleated cell counts. Here immunoSEQ multiplex PCR was the method, and the copy in TCRdb shows in-frame clones only, minus some. V, J and clone size were drawn from that table, and D and trimming were deduced from the DNA. The repertoire includes over 250,000 clones, about 91% of them detected once, and around 10% sits in the top ten. Unmatched junction bases numbered 13, after V lost 5 bases and J lost 7 bases. Germline loops: CDR1 MNHEY, CDR2 SMNVEV (reference sequence). The length of the CDR3 is 16 residues. Study members were between about 18 and 89 years old and lived in around 24 US regions. Cohorts were assigned according to the clinical history that participants reported. Either two negative PCRs, clearance, or symptom resolution qualified Cohort 3 donors as recovered.

The chain employs TRBV27 and TRBJ2-7; 11 bases are shared with TRBD2. The TCR was taken from a woman aged 18-30 years who had recovered from COVID-19. Sample: PBMCs or T cells enriched from blood (not recorded which). CDR3 sequence reads: CASSNPPSGGPGEQYF. CDR3 DNA sequence: TGTGCCAGCAGTAACCCCCCTAGCGGGGGGCCGGGGGAGCAGTACTTC.